One sample yielded the 19 T cell receptor beta chains listed below, sequenced in a study of molecular identifiers for immune sequencing clone quantification. TCRdb independently ran MiXCR on the PCR reads; one entry per CDR3 protein. The table lists approximately 670,000 distinct CDR3 sequences, nearly 20% of them singletons. Source material: naive CD8+ T cells from blood, with Jurkat cell RNA spiked in. Specified subset: FACS-sorted CD8+CD4-CCR7+CD45RA+ naive T cells. These TCRs come from a human donor in good health. Some libraries in this study had Jurkat cell RNA spiked in.

In the case of this clonotype: A much larger clone lies one base from this, so it may be a read error. The rearrangement joins TRBV30 to TRBJ2-3, with TRBD1 matching 7 bases. The last part of the DNA fits TRBJ1-5 better; the J call may be wrong. Germline values: CDR1 GTSNPN, CDR2 SVGIG (reference sequence). The CDR3 sequence is 14 residues long. This CDR3 reads CAWSLVGGTDTQHF. The CDR3 coding sequence is TGTGCCTGGAGTCTAGTAGGGGGCACAGATACGCAGCATTTT.

This clonotype has just a few counts. The CDR3 protein is CASSLALFYEQYF. The CDR3 coding sequence is TGTGCCAGCAGCTTAGCTCTTTTCTACGAGCAGTACTTC. The rearrangement joins TRBV7-2 to TRBJ2-7; D gene ambiguous. In germline, CDR1 is SGHTA, CDR2 FQGNSA. Between the trimmed V and J ends, which lost 0 bases and 3 bases, there was a span of 6 bases. The length of the CDR3 is 13 residues.

This clonotype was seen ten or more times. CDR3 coding DNA: TGTGCCAGCAGCTCCAGGGAAGCGCTTGAAAAACTGTTTTTT. This encodes CASSSREALEKLFF. The chain uses TRBV7-6 and TRBJ1-4; D perhaps matches TRBD1 (5 bases). In germline, CDR1 is SGHVS, CDR2 FNYEAQ. This CDR3 spans 14 amino acids. Trimming left V 4 bases short and J 7 bases short, with 13 bases between.

Comment on this clonotype: Since a much larger clone is just one base distant, this may be a read error. This chain joins TRBV24-1 and TRBJ2-1; 10 nucleotides line up with TRBD2. Germline CDR1 and CDR2: KGHDR and SFDVKD. The CDR3 runs to 17 residues. The CDR3 loop is CATGDRIAGGYHNEQFF. CDR3 DNA: TGTGCCACCGGTGATCGAATAGCGGGGGGCTATCACAATGAGCAGTTCTTC.

The chain carries TRBV9 and TRBJ2-6, with D perhaps TRBD2 (6 bases). Trimming stripped 7 bases from V and 4 bases from J, with 6 bases between. The germline gives CDR1 SGDLS, CDR2 YYNGEE. The CDR3 covers 12 residues. The DNA for the CDR3 is TGTGCCAGCGGGGGGGGGGCCAACGTCCTGACTTTC. Translating it yields CASGGGANVLTF.

This clonotype has at least ten counts. This chain joins TRBV5-6 and TRBJ2-7; D is unclear. The CDR3 contains 14 residues. Trimming shortened V by 0 bases and J by 2 bases, and 9 bases separated the two germline ends. Germline V gives CDR1 SGHDT, CDR2 YYEEEE. The CDR3 here is CASSLALKAYEQYF. The DNA for the CDR3 is TGTGCCAGCAGCTTGGCCTTGAAAGCCTACGAGCAGTACTTC.

Remarks on this clonotype: As the CDR3 is not closed by the conserved phenylalanine or tryptophan, this likely results from a read error. This chain uses TRBV5-1 with TRBJ1-5; D uncertain. V gave up 4 bases and J gave up 0 bases, with 14 bases separating them. This CDR3 is 16 amino acids long. Germline V CDR1 and CDR2: SGHRS, YFSETQ. CDR3 nucleotides: TGCGCCAGCAGCACTTACAGAGAGAATAGCAATCAGCCCCAGCATCTT. Translating gives CASSTYRENSNQPQHL.

This clonotype has only a few counts. The chain employs TRBV29-1 and TRBJ1-2; TRBD1 agrees at 8 bases. The CDR3 has 12 residues. Germline loops: CDR1 SQVTM, CDR2 ANQGSEA. After removal of 6 bases from V and 4 bases from J, the junction contained 4 bases not matched to a gene. The CDR3 DNA follows: TGCAGCGTAGGGGGACAGGCCTATGGCTACACCTTC. Translating gives CSVGGQAYGYTF.

This clonotype has a count of ten or more. The chain uses TRBV7-9 and TRBJ2-3, with D tentatively TRBD1 or TRBD2 (6 bases each). The length of the CDR3 is 15 residues. The germline V gene has CDR1 SEHNR and CDR2 FQNEAQ (reference sequence). Trimming shortened V by 5 bases and J by 2 bases, and 14 bases separated the two germline ends. In DNA form, the CDR3 reads TGTGCCAGCAGCCCCCCTGGGGGGCTCACAGATACGCAGTATTTT. It translates to CASSPPGGLTDTQYF.

The sample holds many counts of this clonotype. The V call is TRBV5-4, the J call TRBJ2-2; 9 bases are a match to TRBD2. Germline-derived CDR1 and CDR2 are SGHNT and YYREEE (reference sequence). V gave up 4 bases and J gave up 1 base; unmatched junction bases: 5. The CDR3 sequence is 16 residues long. The CDR3 is CASSPSRGGNTGELFF. In DNA, the CDR3 is TGTGCCAGCAGCCCCTCGCGGGGGGGGAACACCGGGGAGCTGTTTTTT.

This clonotype has a count of ten or more. The chain uses TRBV11-2 and TRBJ2-7; D may be TRBD1 (6 bases). Germline V gene lookup returns CDR1 SGHAT and CDR2 FQNNGV. V dropped 5 bases and J dropped 1 base, with 12 bases sitting between them. There are 14 residues in the CDR3. This chain's CDR3 is CASSDPDSSYEQYF. CDR3 DNA: TGTGCCAGCAGCGACCCGGACAGTTCCTACGAGCAGTACTTC.

Only a few counts were recorded for this clonotype. In this CDR3 the conserved last residue, phenylalanine or tryptophan, is missing, so a read error is likely. This sequence joins TRBV7-6 and TRBJ1-1; TRBD1 is a possible D gene (5 bases). Deletions cut 5 bases from V and 3 bases from J, with 19 bases between. The length of the CDR3 is 16 residues. Germline V gene data show CDR1 as SGHVS and CDR2 as FNYEAQ. The CDR3, as DNA: TGTGCCAGCAGCCGCCCCGTAGGGGAGGAGGACACTGAAGCTTTCCTT. It codes for CASSRPVGEEDTEAFL.

The chain combines TRBV27 with TRBJ2-3; TRBD2 is a possible D gene (5 bases). Trimming left V 2 bases short and J 0 bases short, with 24 bases between. From germline, CDR1 is MNHEY and CDR2 SMNVEV (reference sequence). This CDR3 is built from 20 residues. CDR3 nucleotide sequence: TGTGCCAGCAGTTTAACAGTTTCCCTAGGTTCGGGATATAGCACAGATACGCAGTATTTT. Translating it yields CASSLTVSLGSGYSTDTQYF.

This clonotype has ten or more counts. V usage is TRBV7-9 and J usage is TRBJ2-5, with D perhaps being TRBD1 or TRBD2 (5 bases each). CDR3 length: 14 amino acids. Deletions cut 6 bases from V and 3 bases from J, with 14 bases between. Germline CDR1 is SEHNR and CDR2 is FQNEAQ (reference sequence). The DNA for the CDR3 is TGTGCCAGCAGTATCGACCGGGACGAAGAGACCCAGTACTTC. Protein sequence: CASSIDRDEETQYF.

In this sample, this clonotype turned up many times. The genes are TRBV7-2 and TRBJ2-2; 10 bases line up with TRBD2. This CDR3 has 20 residues. V was clipped by 1 base and J by 7 bases; unmatched bases: 18. Germline V CDR1 and CDR2: SGHTA, FQGNSA. The CDR3 DNA reads as TGTGCCAGCAGCTTAGGAGCCCCTAGACTGAGCGGGGGGGCAGGCGGGGAGCTGTTTTTT. Translating it yields CASSLGAPRLSGGAGGELFF.

The genes are TRBV28 and TRBJ2-1, with D perhaps TRBD2 (6 bases). Trimming left V 8 bases short and J 8 bases short, with 13 bases between. The germline gives CDR1 MDHEN, CDR2 SYDVKM. The CDR3 length is 12 residues. The CDR3 is CASGGGPDEQFF. DNA of the CDR3: TGTGCCAGCGGAGGAGGGCCGGATGAGCAGTTCTTC.

This clonotype occurred once. Mismatch with germline at one junction end may stem from a read error. This chain links TRBV27 with TRBJ1-5; D is unresolved. The CDR3 sequence is 13 residues long. Germline CDR1 is MNHEY and CDR2 is SMNVEV (reference sequence). The CDR3 nucleotides read TGTGCCAGCAGTTTACAGAGTAATCAGCCCCGGCATTTT. This codes for CASSLQSNQPRHF.

This clonotype showed up many times. The rearrangement links TRBV29-1 to TRBJ1-1; 12 bases agree with TRBD1. The CDR3 runs 14 residues. CDR1 and CDR2 (germline): SQVTM, ANQGSEA. Trimming at V came to 5 bases and at J to 2 bases, leaving 3 bases not matched to a gene. The CDR3 loop is CSVKGTGGNTEAFF. CDR3 DNA: TGCAGCGTTAAGGGGACAGGGGGCAACACTGAAGCTTTCTTT.

J is TRBJ1-1 and V is TRBV10-3; D remains unclear. The CDR3 loop spans 12 amino acids. Per germline, CDR1 ENHRY and CDR2 SYGVKD. The V and J ends lost 2 bases and 4 bases respectively, with 5 bases between them. CDR3 nucleotides: TGTGCCATCAGTGAGGGTCCCACTGAAGCTTTCTTT. Translating gives CAISEGPTEAFF.